This TCR beta chain was captured by sequencing in a study of shared clonotypes between healthy human individuals. Findings and caveats of the study: The small donor group covered limited genetic and exposure diversity.

Germline V lookup: CDR1 SEHNR, CDR2 FQNEAQ (reference sequence). V lost 1 base to trimming and J lost 9 bases; unmatched junction nucleotides: 9. There are 15 residues in the CDR3. Remarks on this clone: The antigen remains unidentified.

PCR replicates from unsorted PBMC used about 310 ng DNA, and this amount was roughly 32,000 T cell genomes. Assay: immunoSEQ multiplex PCR; the TCRdb copy retains only in-frame clones and omits some. The sample includes around 500,000 clones, 60% to 85% of them seen just once. The chain has TRBV7-9 and TRBJ1-5, with TRBD1 matching over 7 bases. The receptor's source is a woman aged 40 to 50 in good health. Some clones in this sample may be carry-over from other donors' samples. The sample taken for sequencing was PBMCs. The CDR3 protein is CASSLGDSAYSPQHF. CDR3 in DNA: TGTGCCAGCAGCTTAGGGGACAGCGCCTATTCGCCCCAGCATTTT.